Given below is one T cell receptor (beta chain) in context. The data are from a study of cytomegalovirus exposure and HLA in healthy donors. The PCR employed 60 Vbeta primers together with 13 Jbeta primers. The data were produced by immunoSEQ multiplex PCR, yet TCRdb's version contains in-frame clones alone and is incomplete. The data show approximately 120,000 clones, roughly 70% seen once. The source of this sequence is a man aged 30-40 years in good health and CMV-seronegative. The sample comprised PBMCs.

DNA of the CDR3: TGTGCCAGCAGTTACTCGACGGGCTCCTATAATTCACCCCTCCACTTT. This encodes CASSYSTGSYNSPLHF. This rearrangement joins TRBV6-5 to TRBJ1-6, with D uncertain. V lost 0 bases to trimming and J lost 0 bases, with 6 bases between them. Germline lookup yields CDR1 MNHEY and CDR2 SVGAGI. CDR3 length: 16 residues.